This entry is about one T cell receptor beta chain. Its antigen is still unknown. From germline, CDR1 is SNHLY and CDR2 FYNNEI. V lost 6 bases to trimming and J lost 6 bases, with 17 bases between them. This CDR3 is 14 amino acids long. This entry belongs to a study of blood T cells in healthy people across ages. Study in general: In model experiments, template switching was able to capture about one barcoded beta molecule for every two T cells that were present. The study's findings and limits: Observed TCR beta diversity per million T cells went down as age went up. This fall followed a roughly linear course with age. Underestimates were what the diversity estimates from one million T cells were considered to be.

Each donor's blood draw was around 9.2 milliliters of peripheral blood. Alongside a J-beta primer mix, a sample-barcoded 5' primer served in a second PCR lasting roughly 7 to 12 cycles. TCRdb re-called the 5' RACE reads through MiXCR, storing one row per CDR3 protein. The data hold about a million distinct CDR3 sequences, with 35% to 40% observed a single time. The chain has TRBV2 and TRBJ1-2; a possible D gene is TRBD1 (5 bases). Sequencing used blood. This clonotype was obtained from a man in his late teens or twenties in good health. CDR3 bases: TGTGCCAGCAGGTTTTATCAGGGCCCCCATGGCTACACCTTC. Protein sequence: CASRFYQGPHGYTF.